This is a list of T cell receptor beta chains from one sample in a study of cytomegalovirus exposure and HLA in healthy donors. The protocol was immunoSEQ multiplex PCR, while the TCRdb copy is restricted to in-frame clones and leaves out a portion. The sample shows about 200,000 clones, 81% of them seen only once. Material: PBMCs. The receptors originated from a man younger than 35 in good health and CMV-seronegative. CDR3s leave out the opening cysteine and the closing phenylalanine or tryptophan. The listing skips clone size in some rows; elsewhere it reads once, few, many or a size class.

j_call v_call clone_size cdr3_aa
TRBJ2-2 TRBV28 - ASSPRDSHFGTGELF
TRBJ1-1 TRBV6-6 - ASASPGTGRGPEAF
- TRBV15 - ATSLEARRYEQY
TRBJ2-2 TRBV11-3 - ASSWGQGEPNTGELF
TRBJ2-3 TRBV7-2 - ASSLEALRTGGADTQY
TRBJ2-1 TRBV9 - ASSVTTVYNEQF
TRBJ2-1 TRBV6-6 once ASSPRDRDKNEQF
TRBJ1-4 TRBV5-6 once ASSLYAGTGRGGEKLF
TRBJ1-4 TRBV6-4 - ASSIAHRAATNEKLF
TRBJ2-1 TRBV19 - ASSIEFNNEQF
TRBJ2-2 TRBV18 - ASSRAGDSTGELF
TRBJ2-7 TRBV6-5 - ASRRQGTSYEQY
TRBJ1-4 TRBV15 - ATSRVESYEKLF
TRBJ1-4 TRBV7-2 - ASSPDRGGEKLF
TRBJ2-5 TRBV6-1 - ASSVLLRGDNQETQY
TRBJ1-3 TRBV28 - ASSLPGISGNTIY
TRBJ2-3 TRBV11-2 - ASSLTRGGPDTQY
TRBJ2-1 TRBV10-2 - ASAGGHPAYNEQF
TRBJ2-2 TRBV5-1 - ASSLADRGLDTGELF
TRBJ1-1 TRBV29-1 once SVERKMNTEAF
TRBJ2-3 TRBV6-5 - ASSYSPGSPADTQY
TRBJ2-3 TRBV5-1 - ASSLGLAGEGADTQY
TRBJ1-1 TRBV5-4 - ASSQGANTEAF
TRBJ2-7 TRBV7-2 - ASSLGPGTGYIYH